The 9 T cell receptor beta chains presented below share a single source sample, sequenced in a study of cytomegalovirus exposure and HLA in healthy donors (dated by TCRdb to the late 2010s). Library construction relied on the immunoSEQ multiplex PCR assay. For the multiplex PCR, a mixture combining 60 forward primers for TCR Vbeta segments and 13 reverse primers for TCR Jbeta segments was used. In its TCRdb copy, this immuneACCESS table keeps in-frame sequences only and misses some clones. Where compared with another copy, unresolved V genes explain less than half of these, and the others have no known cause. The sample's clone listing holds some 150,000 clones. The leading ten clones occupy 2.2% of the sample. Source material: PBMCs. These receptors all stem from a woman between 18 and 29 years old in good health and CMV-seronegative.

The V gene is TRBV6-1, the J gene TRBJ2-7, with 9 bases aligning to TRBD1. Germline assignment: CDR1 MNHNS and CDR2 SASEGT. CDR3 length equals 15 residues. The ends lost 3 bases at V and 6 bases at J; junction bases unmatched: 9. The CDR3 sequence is CASSDRTGDFSEQYF. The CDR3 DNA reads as TGTGCCAGCAGTGATAGGACAGGGGATTTCAGCGAGCAGTACTTC.

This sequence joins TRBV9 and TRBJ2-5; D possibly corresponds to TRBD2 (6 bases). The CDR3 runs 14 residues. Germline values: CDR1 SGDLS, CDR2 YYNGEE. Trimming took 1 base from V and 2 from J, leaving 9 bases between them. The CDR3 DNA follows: TGTGCCAGCAGCGTATCCGGGGGTCAAGAGACCCAGTACTTC. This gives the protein CASSVSGGQETQYF.

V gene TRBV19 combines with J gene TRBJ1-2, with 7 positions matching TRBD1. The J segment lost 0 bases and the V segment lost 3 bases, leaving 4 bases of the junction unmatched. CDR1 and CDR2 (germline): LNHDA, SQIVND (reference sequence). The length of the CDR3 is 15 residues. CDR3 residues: CASSMAGQPNYGYTF. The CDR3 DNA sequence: TGTGCCAGTAGTATGGCGGGACAGCCTAACTATGGCTACACCTTC.

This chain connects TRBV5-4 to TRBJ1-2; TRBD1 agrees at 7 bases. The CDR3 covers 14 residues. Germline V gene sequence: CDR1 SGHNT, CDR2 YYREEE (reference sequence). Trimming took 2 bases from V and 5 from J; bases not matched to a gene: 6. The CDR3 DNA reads TGTGCCAGCAGCTTAGGGGGACAGATATATGGCTACACCTTC. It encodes CASSLGGQIYGYTF.

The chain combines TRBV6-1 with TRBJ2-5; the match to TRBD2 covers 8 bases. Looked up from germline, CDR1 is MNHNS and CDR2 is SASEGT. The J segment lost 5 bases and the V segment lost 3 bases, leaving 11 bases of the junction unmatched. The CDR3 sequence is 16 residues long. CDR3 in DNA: TGTGCCAGCAGTGACTATAGCGGGACACGTTACGAGACCCAGTACTTC. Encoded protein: CASSDYSGTRYETQYF.

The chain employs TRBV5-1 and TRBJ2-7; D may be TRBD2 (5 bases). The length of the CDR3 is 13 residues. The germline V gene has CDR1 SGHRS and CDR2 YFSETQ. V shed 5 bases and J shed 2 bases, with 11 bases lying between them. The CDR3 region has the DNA TGCGCCAGCAGTCGCAGCGGCACCTACGAGCAGTACGTC. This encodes CASSRSGTYEQYV.

Here the CDR3 reads CAISRGDSGYTF. CDR3 DNA sequence: TGTGCCATCAGCAGGGGGGATAGTGGCTACACCTTC. This sequence joins TRBV10-3 and TRBJ1-2; 7 bases align to TRBD1. This CDR3 contains 12 residues. The germline V gene encodes CDR1 ENHRY and CDR2 SYGVKD. After removal of 6 bases from V and 7 bases from J, the junction contained 5 bases not matched to a gene.

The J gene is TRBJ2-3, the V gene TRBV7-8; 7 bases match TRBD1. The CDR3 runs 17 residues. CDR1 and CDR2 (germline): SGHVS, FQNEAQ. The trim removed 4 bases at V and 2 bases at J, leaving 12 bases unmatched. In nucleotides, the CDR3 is TGTGCCAGCAGCTCCCGGGACAGCGGCCTAATCACAGATACGCAGTATTTT. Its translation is CASSSRDSGLITDTQYF.

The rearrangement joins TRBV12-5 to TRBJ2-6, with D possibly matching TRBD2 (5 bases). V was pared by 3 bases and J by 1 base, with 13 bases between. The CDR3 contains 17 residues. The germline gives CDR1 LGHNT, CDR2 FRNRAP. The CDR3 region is CASGFWELRSGANVLTF. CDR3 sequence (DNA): TGTGCTAGTGGTTTTTGGGAGTTGCGTTCTGGGGCCAACGTCCTGACTTTC.